This T cell receptor beta chain was obtained from a study of shared clonotypes between healthy human individuals. This clone has more than one count but fewer than ten. The assay was immunoSEQ multiplex PCR, and TCRdb's table has in-frame clones only and misses some. The sample includes almost 750,000 clones, over 60% of them seen just once. With 0 bases removed from V and 0 bases from J, the gap between germline ends came to 14 bases. There are 18 residues in the CDR3. Per germline, CDR1 LGHNA and CDR2 YNFKEQ. The origin of this receptor is a woman in her 30s in good health. Specimen: memory CD4+ T cells sorted from blood. Subset noted: CD45RA-negative fraction. J is TRBJ2-2 and V is TRBV4-2; unclear D gene. The CDR3 region is CASSQEASLATNTGELFF. DNA of the CDR3: TGTGCCAGCAGCCAAGAAGCCAGCTTGGCGACGAACACCGGGGAGCTGTTTTTT.